This T cell receptor beta chain appears in the sequencing data of a study of control samples from healthy donors and cancer patients. V was shortened by 6 bases and J by 3 bases, with 12 bases between the two germline ends. The V gene's germline CDR1 is MNHEY and CDR2 SVGAGI. CDR3 length equals 13 residues. This table comes from immunoSEQ multiplex PCR, and its TCRdb copy is limited to in-frame clones, with some not included. Of about 71,000 clones listed, over 85% are singletons. The specimen sequenced was PBMCs. The origin of this receptor is a man in his sixties with lung cancer. The rearrangement links TRBV6-5 to TRBJ2-7, with D possibly matching TRBD1 (6 bases). The CDR3 sequence is CASSRDIGYEQYF. As DNA, the CDR3 is TGTGCCAGCAGCCGGGACATCGGCTACGAGCAGTACTTC.